These 30 T cell receptor beta chains originate from one sample sequenced in a study of T cell responses to AZD1222 COVID-19 vaccine (dated by TCRdb to the early 2020s). The time point label, read with the paper, signifies: about 28 days (+/-7) after the second vaccine dose. Libraries were prepared through the immunoSEQ multiplex PCR assay. The clones in this table, taken by TCRdb from immuneACCESS, are in-frame only. Not every clone is retained; where verified, under half of the shortfall comes from an unresolved V gene, and the cause of the rest is unknown. Counted in this sample were 110,000 or so clones; around nine tenths of them appeared once. About 7.1% of the sample is held by the ten biggest clonotypes. The material sequenced was peripheral blood, taken 28 days after the second AZD1222 dose. All receptors derive from an adult who received the AZD1222 COVID-19 vaccine.

This chain uses TRBV7-9 with TRBJ1-2; D not certain. Trimming pared 6 bases from V and 4 bases from J, leaving 12 bases between. This CDR3 has 13 amino acids. Per germline, CDR1 SEHNR and CDR2 FQNEAQ (reference sequence). CDR3 loop: CASSESGTYGYTF. CDR3 nucleotide sequence: TGTGCCAGCAGTGAAAGTGGAACCTATGGCTACACCTTC.

The J gene is TRBJ2-1, the V gene TRBV30; TRBD2 matches at 9 bases. Germline assignment: CDR1 GTSNPN and CDR2 SVGIG (reference sequence). CDR3 size: 15 residues. The J segment lost 3 bases and the V segment lost 2 bases, leaving 5 bases of the junction unmatched. The CDR3 sequence: CAWSWGLADYNEQFF. The CDR3 bases are TGTGCCTGGAGTTGGGGACTAGCAGACTACAATGAGCAGTTCTTC.

Written as DNA, the CDR3 is TGTGCCAGCCGAGACGGCGGGAATTACGGGAAGGCAGGGTTGTGCTACGAGCAGTACTTC. As protein: CASRDGGNYGKAGLCYEQYF. V gene TRBV11-3 combines with J gene TRBJ2-7, with D possibly being TRBD2 (6 bases). CDR1 and CDR2 (germline): SGHNT, YENEEA. CDR3 length equals 20 residues. With 8 bases removed from V and 3 bases from J, the gap between germline ends came to 35 bases.

This chain joins TRBV27 and TRBJ2-2, with 7 bases matching TRBD1. The length of the CDR3 is 19 residues. Germline-derived CDR1 and CDR2 are MNHEY and SMNVEV (reference sequence). V lost 1 base to trimming and J lost 2 bases; unmatched junction nucleotides: 13. DNA of the CDR3: TGTGCCAGCAGTTTATATGGGTTACAGGGGCTGGGAAACACCGGGGAGCTGTTTTTT. Translated: CASSLYGLQGLGNTGELFF.

V is TRBV11-3 and J is TRBJ2-1, with TRBD2 identical over 7 bases. The CDR3 sequence is 16 residues long. Per the germline V gene, CDR1 is SGHNT and CDR2 is YENEEA. After removal of 7 bases from V and 1 base from J, the junction contained 10 bases not matched to a gene. CDR3 DNA sequence: TGTGCCAGCACCGGAGCGGGAAGCGTATCCTACAATGAGCAGTTCTTC. Translated: CASTGAGSVSYNEQFF.

The V and J genes are TRBV7-2 and TRBJ2-3, with 12 bases identical to TRBD2. In germline, CDR1 is SGHTA, CDR2 FQGNSA. V was pared by 1 base and J by 4 bases, with 6 bases of the junction left unmatched. The CDR3 sequence is 17 residues long. The CDR3 sequence is CASSLVLAGGHPDTQYF. The DNA for the CDR3 is TGTGCCAGCAGCTTAGTCCTAGCGGGGGGGCATCCAGATACGCAGTATTTT.

The chain couples TRBV21-1 to TRBJ2-7. TRBV21-1 is shown as a pseudogene. CDR3 length equals 14 residues. This CDR3 is CASSKAPTGTKQYF. In DNA, the CDR3 is TGTGCCAGCAGCAAAGCCCCGACAGGGACTAAGCAGTACTTC.

The V gene is TRBV7-3, the J gene TRBJ1-1; D is uncertain. Germline V gives CDR1 SGHTA, CDR2 FQGTGA. Trimming removed 2 bases from V and 1 base from J, with 8 bases in between. The CDR3 contains 14 residues. CDR3 sequence: CASSLGSENTEAFF. In DNA form, the CDR3 reads TGTGCCAGCAGCTTAGGCAGCGAGAACACTGAAGCTTTCTTT.

This chain uses TRBV11-2 with TRBJ1-1, with TRBD1 identical over 9 bases. J gave up 4 bases and V 0 bases, and 6 bases lay outside the gene matches. Germline V lookup: CDR1 SGHAT, CDR2 FQNNGV. The length of the CDR3 is 16 residues. As DNA, the CDR3 is TGTGCCAGCAGCTTAGATCTTTCGACAGGGGGCACTGAAGCTTTCTTT. Protein product: CASSLDLSTGGTEAFF.

This clone came up once. V gene TRBV30 combines with J gene TRBJ1-5, with a weak D call TRBD1 (6 bases). This CDR3 region has 14 residues. V was shortened by 3 bases and J by 3 bases, with 12 bases between the two germline ends. Germline CDR1 is GTSNPN and CDR2 is SVGIG (reference sequence). CDR3 nucleotide sequence: TGTGCCTGGAGCACAGGGTTCATCAATCAGCCCCAGCATTTT. It encodes CAWSTGFINQPQHF.

This chain links TRBV28 with TRBJ1-2, with 7 bases matching TRBD1. The CDR3 is made up of 14 amino acids. Trimming removed 2 bases from V and 4 bases from J; junction bases left unmatched: 4. Germline V CDR1 and CDR2: MDHEN, SYDVKM. CDR3 amino acids: CASSLADRAYGYTF. DNA of the CDR3: TGTGCCAGCAGTTTAGCTGACAGGGCCTATGGCTACACCTTC.

This chain connects TRBV7-3 to TRBJ2-5, with a tentative D call TRBD2 (6 bases). Germline assignment: CDR1 SGHTA and CDR2 FQGTGA. V was clipped by 11 bases and J by 3 bases, with 19 bases between them. This CDR3 contains 14 residues. The CDR3 sequence: CASARGGGEETQYF. The CDR3 bases are TGTGCCTCAGCTAGGGGCGGAGGGGAAGAGACCCAGTACTTC.

This chain joins TRBV19 and TRBJ1-5; no clear D. The CDR3 loop spans 14 amino acids. The V end was cut by 3 bases, the J end by 1 base, with 7 bases between. Germline CDR1 LNHDA, CDR2 SQIVND (reference sequence). The CDR3 coding sequence is TGTGCCAGTAGTATTTTGGGGAGCAATCAGCCCCAGCATTTT. Its protein is CASSILGSNQPQHF.

The rearrangement uses TRBV7-9 and TRBJ1-1; D is unclear. Germline V gene sequence: CDR1 SEHNR, CDR2 FQNEAQ (reference sequence). V was cut by 5 bases and J by 5 bases, with 18 bases left in between. The CDR3 is 15 amino acids. CDR3: CASSDRVGISTEAFF. The DNA of the CDR3 is TGTGCCAGCAGCGATCGAGTGGGTATCTCAACTGAAGCTTTCTTT. The full variable domain, with the rest looked up from reference TRBV7-9 and TRBJ1-1, is DTGVSQNPRHKITKRGQNVTFRCDPISEHNRLYWYRQTLGQGPEFLTYFQNEAQLEKSRLLSDRFSAERPKGSFSTLEIQRTEQGDSAMYLCASSDRVGISTEAFFGQGTRLTVV.

V usage is TRBV11-2 and J usage is TRBJ2-7; no clear D gene. Trimming removed 1 base from V and 3 bases from J, with 7 bases in between. This CDR3 comprises 13 residues. CDR1 and CDR2 from the germline V gene are SGHAT and FQNNGV. This CDR3 reads CASSLGPHYEQYF. CDR3 nucleotide sequence: TGTGCCAGCAGCTTAGGTCCCCACTACGAGCAGTACTTC.

The chain couples TRBV11-2 to TRBJ2-7; D is tentatively TRBD1 or TRBD2 (7 bases each). CDR1 SGHAT and CDR2 FQNNGV come from the germline V gene. The CDR3 runs to 16 residues. Between the trimmed V and J ends, which lost 3 bases and 1 base, there was a span of 16 bases. The CDR3 is CASSFTPGGESYEQYF. Written as DNA, the CDR3 is TGTGCCAGCAGCTTTACCCCAGGGGGGGAGTCCTACGAGCAGTACTTC. Full variable domain (outside the CDR3, taken from reference TRBV11-2 and TRBJ2-7): EAGVAQSPRYKIIEKRQSVAFWCNPISGHATLYWYQQILGQGPKLLIQFQNNGVVDDSQLPKDRFSAERLKGVDSTLKIQPAKLEDSAVYLCASSFTPGGESYEQYFGPGTRLTVT.

This clone has a handful of counts. The rearrangement joins TRBV18 to TRBJ1-1; no clear D gene. The CDR3 consists of 14 residues. In germline, CDR1 is KGHSH, CDR2 LQKENI. V gave up 3 bases and J gave up 7 bases, with 15 bases separating them. CDR3 sequence: CASSPGRSPYEAFF. For the CDR3, the DNA is TGTGCCAGCTCACCGGGCCGGTCACCGTATGAAGCTTTCTTT. The whole variable domain, filled in from reference TRBV18 and TRBJ1-1, reads NAGVMQNPRHLVRRRGQEARLRCSPMKGHSHVYWYRQLPEEGLKFMVYLQKENIIDESGMPKERFSAEFPKEGPSILRIQQVVRGDSAAYFCASSPGRSPYEAFFGQGTRLTVV.

The V and J genes are TRBV10-3 and TRBJ2-7, with a weak D call TRBD1 (5 bases). This CDR3 is 13 amino acids long. Trimming shortened V by 6 bases and J by 0 bases, and 9 bases separated the two germline ends. The germline CDR1 and CDR2 sequences are ENHRY and SYGVKD. The CDR3 region is CAISLTASYEQYF. The CDR3 nucleotides read TGTGCCATCAGCCTGACAGCCTCCTACGAGCAGTACTTC.

This clone appeared a single time. J is TRBJ1-6 and V is TRBV18, with D possibly TRBD1 on 5 matching bases. This CDR3 region has 16 residues. Per the germline V gene, CDR1 is KGHSH and CDR2 is LQKENI. V lost 4 bases, J lost 0 bases, and 10 bases lay in between. The CDR3 nucleotides are TGTGCCAGCTCACGCGGGGGGAACTCCTATAATTCACCCCTCCACTTT. Encoded protein: CASSRGGNSYNSPLHF.

This sequence joins TRBV13 and TRBJ1-1; D possibly corresponds to TRBD1 (6 bases). Between the trimmed V and J ends, which lost 2 bases and 10 bases, there was a span of 11 bases. Germline CDR1 PRHDT, CDR2 FYEKMQ (reference sequence). The CDR3 covers 12 residues. In nucleotides, the CDR3 is TGTGCCAGCAGCTTATCTGGGGGGCGAGCTTTCTTT. Amino acid sequence: CASSLSGGRAFF. The variable domain in full, with the rest retrieved from reference TRBV13 and TRBJ1-1, is AAGVIQSPRHLIKEKRETATLKCYPIPRHDTVYWYQQGPGQDPQFLISFYEKMQSDKGSIPDRFSAQQFSDYHSELNMSSLELGDSALYFCASSLSGGRAFFGQGTRLTVV.

The chain links TRBV7-9 to TRBJ1-3; 8 bases agree with TRBD1. The CDR3 extends over 17 amino acids. V shed 5 bases and J 1 base; nucleotides not matched to a gene: 10. Germline V gene sequence: CDR1 SEHNR, CDR2 FQNEAQ (reference sequence). Here the CDR3 reads CASSPWAGGASGNTIYF. The DNA for the CDR3 is TGTGCCAGCAGCCCTTGGGCAGGGGGCGCTTCTGGAAACACCATATATTTT.

The rearrangement uses TRBV5-4 and TRBJ2-7, with 12 bases identical to TRBD1. With 5 bases clipped from V and 4 bases from J, the junction kept 7 bases outside the gene matches. The CDR3 has 15 residues. CDR1 SGHNT and CDR2 YYREEE come from the germline V gene (reference sequence). DNA of the CDR3: TGTGCCAGCAGTGACGGGACAGGGGGCAGGTACGAGCAGTACTTC. Protein: CASSDGTGGRYEQYF.

The rearrangement uses TRBV7-3 and TRBJ2-1, with 9 nucleotides matching TRBD1. Germline CDR1 SGHTA, CDR2 FQGTGA. V lost 5 bases, J lost 7 bases, and 6 bases stayed unmatched. The CDR3 has 14 amino acids. CDR3 DNA sequence: TGTGCCAGCAGCCAACAGGGGGCCCCAAATGAGCAGTTCTTC. Its translation: CASSQQGAPNEQFF.

The rearrangement links TRBV30 to TRBJ1-3; D is perhaps TRBD1 (5 bases). The CDR3 loop spans 14 amino acids. V was shortened by 0 bases and J by 5 bases, with 11 bases between the two germline ends. Germline V CDR1 and CDR2: GTSNPN, SVGIG (reference sequence). The CDR3 region is CAWSVGGGRNTIYF. CDR3 bases: TGTGCCTGGAGTGTAGGCGGGGGTAGAAACACCATATATTTT.

This chain uses TRBV2 with TRBJ2-6, with 10 positions matching TRBD1. The germline CDR1 and CDR2 sequences are SNHLY and FYNNEI. The CDR3 covers 18 residues. J gave up 1 base and V 3 bases, and 6 bases lay outside the gene matches. The CDR3 coding sequence is TGTGCCAGCAGTGAGAAGACAGGGGGCCTTTCTGGGGCCAACGTCCTGACTTTC. Residues: CASSEKTGGLSGANVLTF.

This clone came up once. This chain links TRBV4-2 with TRBJ2-1; 9 bases align to TRBD2. Unmatched junction bases numbered 16, after V lost 2 bases and J lost 8 bases. Germline CDR1 reads LGHNA; CDR2 reads YNFKEQ. The CDR3 is 18 residues long. The CDR3 DNA reads as TGTGCCAGCAGCCAAAAAACATTAACCAGCGGGGGGCTGGATGAGCAGTTCTTC. This translates into CASSQKTLTSGGLDEQFF.

The V and J genes are TRBV7-2 and TRBJ1-5; 8 bases agree with TRBD1. The germline V gene has CDR1 SGHTA and CDR2 FQGNSA. V trimming: 8 bases; J trimming: 4 bases; junction bases outside the gene matches: 16. The CDR3 covers 17 residues. The DNA for the CDR3 is TGTGCCAGCGCAATATCCGGGACAGGAGGTTCTAATCAGCCCCAGCATTTT. This sequence encodes CASAISGTGGSNQPQHF.

The V and J genes are TRBV11-3 and TRBJ2-3; the D gene could be TRBD1 or TRBD2 (6 bases each). V lost 5 bases and J 3 bases, leaving 9 bases between the germline ends. Germline V gives CDR1 SGHNT, CDR2 YENEEA. The CDR3 consists of 13 residues. CDR3 loop: CASSRGTTDTQYF. The DNA for the CDR3 is TGTGCCAGCAGCCGGGGGACAACAGATACGCAGTATTTT.

This chain joins TRBV7-2 and TRBJ2-7; D remains unclear. CDR3 length: 11 amino acids. V lost 5 bases, J lost 5 bases, and 7 bases lay in between. The V gene's germline CDR1 is SGHTA and CDR2 FQGNSA. CDR3 sequence (DNA): TGTGCCAGCAGCCTCCACGACGAGCAGTACTTC. It specifies CASSLHDEQYF.

This clone has a single count. The J gene is TRBJ2-1, the V gene TRBV12-3 or TRBV12-4; D could derive from TRBD1 or TRBD2 (5 bases each). With 3 bases removed from V and 7 bases from J, the gap between germline ends came to 7 bases. This CDR3 is 12 amino acids long. CDR3 protein: CASSLGENEQFF. The CDR3 DNA follows: TGTGCCAGCAGTTTGGGGGAAAATGAGCAGTTCTTC.